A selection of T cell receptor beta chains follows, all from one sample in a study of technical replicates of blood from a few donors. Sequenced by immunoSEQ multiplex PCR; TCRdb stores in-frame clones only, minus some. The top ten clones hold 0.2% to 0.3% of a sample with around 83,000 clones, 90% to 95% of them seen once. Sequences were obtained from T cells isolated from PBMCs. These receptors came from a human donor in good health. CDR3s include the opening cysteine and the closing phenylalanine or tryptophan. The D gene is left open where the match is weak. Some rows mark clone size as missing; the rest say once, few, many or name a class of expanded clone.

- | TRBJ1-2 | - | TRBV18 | CASSQTAYYGYTF | TGTGCCAGCTCACAGACAGCCTACTATGGCTACACCTTC
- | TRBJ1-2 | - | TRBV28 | CASSSSWGLRRGYTF | TGTGCCAGCAGTTCGTCCTGGGGCCTCCGGAGAGGCTACACCTTC
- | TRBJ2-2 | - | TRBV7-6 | CASSLGGRAYTGELFF | TGTGCCAGCAGTTTGGGTGGCAGGGCGTACACCGGGGAGCTGTTTTTT
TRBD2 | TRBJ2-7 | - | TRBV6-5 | CASSYSSSGNTYEQYF | TGTGCCAGCAGTTACTCCTCTAGCGGGAACACCTACGAGCAGTACTTC
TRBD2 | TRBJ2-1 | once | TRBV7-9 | CASSLRSSGYSSYNEQFF | TGTGCCAGCAGCTTACGGTCTAGCGGGTACAGCTCCTACAATGAGCAGTTCTTC
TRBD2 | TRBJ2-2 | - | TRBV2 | CASLYRRATSGRPNTGELFF | TGTGCCAGCTTGTATAGAAGAGCGACTAGCGGGAGACCGAACACCGGGGAGCTGTTTTTT
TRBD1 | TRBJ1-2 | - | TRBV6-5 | CASSRGQGGRGYTF | TGTGCCAGCAGTAGGGGACAGGGGGGCAGGGGCTACACCTTC
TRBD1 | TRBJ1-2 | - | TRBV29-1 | CSAKTTGGAEYGYTF | TGCAGCGCAAAAACTACAGGGGGCGCAGAATATGGCTACACCTTC
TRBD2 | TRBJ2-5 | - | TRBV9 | CASSGGAGGIQETQYF | TGTGCCAGCAGCGGGGGAGCGGGAGGGATCCAAGAGACCCAGTACTTC
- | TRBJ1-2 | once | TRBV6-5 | CASSFGGAVSYTF | TGTGCCAGCAGTTTTGGAGGTGCAGTCAGCTACACCTTC
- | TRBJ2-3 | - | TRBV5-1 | CASSGGSTDTQYF | TGCGCCAGCAGCGGCGGGAGCACAGATACGCAGTATTTT
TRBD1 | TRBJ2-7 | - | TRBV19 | CASPTGFRYEQYF | TGTGCCAGCCCGACAGGGTTTAGGTACGAGCAGTACTTC
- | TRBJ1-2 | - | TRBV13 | CASSPPQGVFRPDYGYTF | TGTGCCAGCAGCCCGCCACAGGGTGTTTTTAGGCCGGACTATGGCTACACCTTC
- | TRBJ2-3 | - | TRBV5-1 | CASSLASGTDTQYF | TGCGCCAGCAGCTTGGCTAGCGGCACAGATACGCAGTATTTT
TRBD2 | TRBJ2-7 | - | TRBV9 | CASSVDGTSSYEQYF | TGTGCCAGCAGCGTAGATGGGACTAGCTCCTACGAGCAGTACTTC
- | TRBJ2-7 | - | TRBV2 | CASTLTYEQYF | TGTGCCAGCACCCTAACCTACGAGCAGTACTTC
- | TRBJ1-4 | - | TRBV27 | CASSLFSGEKLFF | TGTGCCAGCTCTCTGTTTTCAGGTGAAAAACTGTTTTTT
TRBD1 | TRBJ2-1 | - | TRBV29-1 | CSVGRTGGTRATKGQFF | TGCAGCGTCGGTAGGACAGGGGGCACGAGGGCCACAAAGGGGCAGTTCTTC
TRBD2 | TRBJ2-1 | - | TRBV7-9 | CASSSTRGLAGDNEQFF | TGTGCCAGCAGCTCCACACGCGGACTAGCGGGAGATAATGAGCAGTTCTTC
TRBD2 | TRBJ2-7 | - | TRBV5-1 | CASSIRPGGEQYF | TGCGCCAGCAGTATACGTCCGGGGGGCGAGCAGTACTTC
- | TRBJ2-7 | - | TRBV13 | CASSFLESYEQYF | TGTGCCAGCAGCTTCTTAGAGTCCTACGAGCAGTACTTC
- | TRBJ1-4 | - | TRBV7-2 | CASSPDSHEKLFF | TGTGCCAGCAGCCCGGACAGTCATGAAAAACTGTTTTTT
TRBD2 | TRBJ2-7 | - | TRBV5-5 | CASSLTSGGFYEQYF | TGTGCCAGCAGCTTGACTAGCGGGGGATTTTACGAGCAGTACTTC
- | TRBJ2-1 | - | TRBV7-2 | CASSFQTGTHNEQFF | TGTGCCAGCAGCTTTCAAACCGGGACACACAATGAGCAGTTCTTC
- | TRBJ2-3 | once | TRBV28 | CASSSSGSQYF | TGTGCCAGCAGCTCGAGCGGGTCGCAGTATTTT
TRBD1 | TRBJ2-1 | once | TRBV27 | CASRATGTGSGGQQFF | TGTGCCAGCAGGGCAACTGGGACAGGGTCGGGGGGTCAGCAGTTCTTC
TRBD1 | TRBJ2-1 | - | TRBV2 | CASRVDRSSYNEQFF | TGTGCCAGCAGAGTGGACAGGAGCTCCTACAATGAGCAGTTCTTC
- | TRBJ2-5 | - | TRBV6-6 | CASSSDLHQETQYF | TGTGCCAGCAGTTCGGACTTGCACCAAGAGACCCAGTACTTC
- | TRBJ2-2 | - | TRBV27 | CASSLSRGFRELFF | TGTGCCAGCAGTTTATCCAGGGGCTTCAGGGAGCTGTTTTTT
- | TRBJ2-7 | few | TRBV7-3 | CASSLTSSNEQYF | TGTGCCAGCAGCTTAACGTCTAGCAACGAGCAGTACTTC
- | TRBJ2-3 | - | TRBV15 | CATMEQTIGTDTQYF | TGTGCCACCATGGAACAGACAATTGGCACAGATACGCAGTATTTT
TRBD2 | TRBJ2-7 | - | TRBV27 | CASSLGSSGRTLYEQYF | TGTGCCAGCAGTTTAGGGTCTAGCGGGAGGACTCTCTACGAGCAGTACTTC
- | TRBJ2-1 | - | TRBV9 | CASSFGVFYNEQFF | TGTGCCAGCAGCTTCGGGGTTTTCTACAATGAGCAGTTCTTC
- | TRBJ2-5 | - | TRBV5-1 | CASSRDRPETQYF | TGCGCCAGCAGCCGCGACAGGCCAGAGACCCAGTACTTC
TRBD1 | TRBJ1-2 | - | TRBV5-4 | CASSLSGGGASGYTF | TGTGCCAGCAGCTTGTCGGGAGGGGGCGCGTCGGGCTACACCTTC
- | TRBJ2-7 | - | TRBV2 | CASTRQIYEQYF | TGTGCCAGCACACGACAGATCTACGAGCAGTACTTC
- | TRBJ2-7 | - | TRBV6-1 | CASRDWGRGSYEQYF | TGTGCCAGCCGAGATTGGGGTAGGGGCTCCTACGAGCAGTACTTC
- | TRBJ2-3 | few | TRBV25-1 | CASSGRQFTDTQYF | TGTGCCAGCAGTGGGAGACAGTTCACAGATACGCAGTATTTT
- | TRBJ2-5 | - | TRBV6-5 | CASSYSTGGGETQYF | TGTGCCAGCAGTTACTCGACCGGGGGTGGGGAGACCCAGTACTTC
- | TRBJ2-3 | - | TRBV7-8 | CASSPEQAHTDTQYF | TGTGCCAGCAGCCCCGAACAGGCCCACACAGATACGCAGTATTTT
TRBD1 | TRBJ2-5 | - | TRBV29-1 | CSVVKTGGQETQYF | TGCAGCGTTGTAAAGACAGGGGGCCAAGAGACCCAGTACTTC
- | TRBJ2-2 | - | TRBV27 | CASSSGDTTGELFF | TGTGCCAGCAGTTCGGGGGATACCACCGGGGAGCTGTTTTTT
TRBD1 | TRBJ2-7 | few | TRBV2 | CASSEAGQDRSEQYF | TGTGCCAGCAGTGAAGCTGGACAGGACAGGTCGGAGCAGTACTTC
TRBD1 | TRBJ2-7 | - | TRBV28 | CASSPPDRGYEQYF | TGTGCCAGCAGCCCCCCAGACAGGGGATACGAGCAGTACTTC
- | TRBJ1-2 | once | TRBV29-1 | CSVRQGSGYGYTF | TGCAGCGTTCGGCAGGGTAGCGGCTATGGCTACACCTTC
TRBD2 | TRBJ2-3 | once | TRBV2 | CASSGSTSGTDTQYF | TGTGCCAGCAGTGGAAGTACTAGCGGCACAGATACGCAGTATTTT
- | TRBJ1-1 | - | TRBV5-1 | CASSLGPSGVLNTEAFF | TGCGCCAGCAGCTTGGGACCTTCCGGGGTCTTGAACACTGAAGCTTTCTTT
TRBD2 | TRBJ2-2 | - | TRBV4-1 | CASSQAGGPSGELFF | TGCGCCAGCAGCCAAGCGGGGGGGCCGAGCGGGGAGCTGTTTTTT